The rows below give T cell receptor beta chains drawn from one sample of a study of spatial heterogeneity in lung cancer. TCRdb re-called the 5' RACE reads with MiXCR, one entry per CDR3 protein. This table holds some 7,800 distinct CDR3 sequences, about 8.3% found once. This material consisted of PBMCs, taken at surgery. Every receptor here comes from a male donor with early-stage non-small cell lung cancer. The CDR3 runs from the conserved cysteine through the conserved F or W. D genes are given only for firm matches. Size is stated for part of the rows, as once, few or many counts, or as a class when the clone is expanded.

TRBJ2-7 TRBV20-1 many NA TGCAGTGCTAGAGCTCCTACGGGAGCACCTTCCAACGAGCAGTACTTC CSARAPTGAPSNEQYF
TRBJ2-7 TRBV12-3/TRBV12-4 many TRBD1 TGTGCCAGCAGTTTGGGGACAGGCTACGAGCAGTACTTC CASSLGTGYEQYF
TRBJ2-7 TRBV7-3 many NA TGTGCCAGCAGCTTGGGAGCGAACTCCTACGAGCAGTACTTC CASSLGANSYEQYF
TRBJ1-2 TRBV6-6 many NA TGTGCCAGCAGTTACGGGGCCCTATATGGCTACACCTTC CASSYGALYGYTF
TRBJ1-2 TRBV6-1 few NA TGTGCCAGCAGTCCGGACCTGACAGATAACTATGGCTACACCTTC CASSPDLTDNYGYTF
TRBJ1-5 TRBV28 many NA TGTGCCAGCAGTCGGTTCCGGGGGCAGCCCCAGCATTTT CASSRFRGQPQHF
TRBJ2-7 TRBV20-1 many NA TGCAGTGCTAGCGGTCCAGGTCTCTACACCTACGAGCAGTACTTC CSASGPGLYTYEQYF
TRBJ1-1 TRBV6-2/TRBV6-3 medium-sized NA TGTGCCAGCAGTACGATTAGGACAGCACTCATGAACACTGAAGCTTTCTTT CASSTIRTALMNTEAFF
TRBJ2-1 TRBV7-8 NA NA TGTGCCAGCAGCTTCCGGGACACCATAAGGAGTGAGCAGTTCTTC CASSFRDTIRSEQFF
TRBJ1-5 TRBV14 NA NA TGTGCCAGCAGCCTAGCACCCGATCAGCCCCAGCATTTT CASSLAPDQPQHF
TRBJ2-1 TRBV18 few NA TGTGCCAGCTCACCACAAACGAACCCCAACGAGCAGTTCTTC CASSPQTNPNEQFF
TRBJ2-1 TRBV9 many TRBD1 TGTGCCAGCAGCGCGTGGGACAGCTACAATGAGCAGTTCTTC CASSAWDSYNEQFF
TRBJ2-1 TRBV30 many TRBD2 TGTGCCTGGAGTATATGGGGGGGGTACAATGAGCAGTTCTTC CAWSIWGGYNEQFF
TRBJ1-5 TRBV20-1 many TRBD1 TGCAGTGCTGGGACAGGGGTATCTAACAATCAGCCCCAGCATTTT CSAGTGVSNNQPQHF
TRBJ1-1 TRBV28 NA NA TGTGCCAGCAGTCCCCAAAGCATTGTTAACACTGAAGCTTTCTTT CASSPQSIVNTEAFF
TRBJ2-7 TRBV20-1 many TRBD2 TGCAGTGCTACCCCACTAGCGGGGACCGCTGACGAGCAGTACTTC CSATPLAGTADEQYF
TRBJ2-3 TRBV6-2/TRBV6-3 many NA TGTGCCAGCAAACCAGAGACTGGGGCAGATACGCAGTATTTT CASKPETGADTQYF
TRBJ2-7 TRBV20-1 many TRBD1 TGCAGTGCAGGACAGGGTCGCGGCGAGCAGTACTTC CSAGQGRGEQYF
TRBJ2-1 TRBV6-6 many TRBD1 TGTGCCAGCAGCCCACGACAGGGGGCCTACAATGAGCAGTTCTTC CASSPRQGAYNEQFF
TRBJ1-1 TRBV4-2 many NA TGTGCCAGCAGCCAAGGGACCTCAGGAGTTGAAGCTTTCTTT CASSQGTSGVEAFF
TRBJ2-3 TRBV7-6 many NA TGTGCCAGCAGCTCAACCGGACAGCAAGATACGCAGTATTTT CASSSTGQQDTQYF
TRBJ2-7 TRBV6-1 many NA TGTGCCAGCAGTGACACTAACCTGGTCGAGCAGTACTTC CASSDTNLVEQYF
TRBJ1-1 TRBV3-1 many NA TGTGCCAGCAGCCCCCTCGGCGGGGCCGGGAACACTGAAGCTTTCTTT CASSPLGGAGNTEAFF
TRBJ2-6 TRBV15 NA TRBD1 TGTGCCACCAGCAGTTCACAGGGGGTCTATCTCCCTGGGGCCAACGTCCTGACTTTC CATSSSQGVYLPGANVLTF
TRBJ2-1 TRBV7-9 many NA TGTGCCAGCGGGCGGGCAGACAATGAGCAGTTCTTC CASGRADNEQFF
TRBJ1-2 TRBV29-1 NA NA TGCAGCACTCTACCTGGCTACACCTTC CSTLPGYTF
TRBJ2-3 TRBV12-3/TRBV12-4 many NA TGTGCCAGCACCCAAGAACGGGGAGCCTATGGTACGCAGTATTTT CASTQERGAYGTQYF
TRBJ2-1 TRBV7-8 many TRBD2 TGTGCCAGCAGCTCCCGACTAGCGGGAAGCTACAATGAGCAGTTCTTC CASSSRLAGSYNEQFF
TRBJ2-4 TRBV6-5 many NA TGTGCCAGCAACGACCCAGCCACAAACATTCAGTACTTC CASNDPATNIQYF
TRBJ2-1 TRBV4-1 medium-sized TRBD2 TGCGCCAGCAGCCAGGACGTAGCGGGAGGGCTTAATAATGAGCAGTTCTTC CASSQDVAGGLNNEQFF
TRBJ1-3 TRBV5-4 many NA TGTGCCAGCAGCTTGGAGGGTCTTCGAGACACCATATATTTT CASSLEGLRDTIYF
TRBJ2-2 TRBV6-5 many NA TGTGCCAGCAAGGGCGGGACCTCATGGTCCGGGGAGCTGTTTTTT CASKGGTSWSGELFF
TRBJ2-5 TRBV6-5 many TRBD1 TGTGCCAGCAGTACCTACAGGGGCGGAGAGACCCAGTACTTC CASSTYRGGETQYF
TRBJ2-2 TRBV29-1 NA NA TGCAGCGTTGAAGGGCTAGCCTCGAACACCGGGGAGCTGTTTTTT CSVEGLASNTGELFF
TRBJ2-1 TRBV18 many TRBD2 TGTGCCAGCTCACAAAGGAGCGGGAGGGGCAATGAGCAGTTCTTC CASSQRSGRGNEQFF
TRBJ2-3 TRBV10-3 many TRBD2 TGTGCCATCAGGACTAGCGGCGGAGCAGATACGCAGTATTTT CAIRTSGGADTQYF
TRBJ1-2 TRBV5-1 many TRBD1 TGCGCCAGCAGCTTGGCCGTTGGACAGGACCACTATGGCTACACCTTC CASSLAVGQDHYGYTF
TRBJ2-7 TRBV11-3 many TRBD2 TGTGCCAGCAGCCCTCTGAGCGGGAGGGCCGACGAGCAGTACTTC CASSPLSGRADEQYF
TRBJ1-3 TRBV10-3 many NA TGTGCCCTCTACAGGGAAAGTGGAAACACCATATATTTT CALYRESGNTIYF
TRBJ2-1 TRBV10-3 medium-sized TRBD2 TGTGCCATCCAGGGGACTAGCGGGTCCTACAATGAGCAGTTCTTC CAIQGTSGSYNEQFF
TRBJ1-3 TRBV4-3 many NA TGCGCCAGCAGCCAAGACAGGTCGCTCTCTGGAAACACCATATATTTT CASSQDRSLSGNTIYF